The 25 T cell receptor beta chains below were found in one sample sequenced in a study of cytomegalovirus exposure and HLA in healthy donors. Researchers ran the PCR with 60 Vbeta and 13 Jbeta primers. This table comes from immunoSEQ multiplex PCR, and its TCRdb copy is limited to in-frame clones, with some not included. The data show around 200,000 clones, over 75% seen once. The sequencing input was PBMCs. These receptor sequences come from a man in his late teens or twenties in good health and CMV-seronegative.

This chain uses TRBV11-3 with TRBJ2-1; D unclear. The CDR3 extends over 12 amino acids. V was shortened by 1 base and J by 9 bases, with 7 bases between the two germline ends. Germline V gives CDR1 SGHNT, CDR2 YENEEA. CDR3 bases: TGTGCCAGCAGCTTAGGACATGGTGAGCAGTTCTTC. This encodes CASSLGHGEQFF.

The chain couples TRBV19 to TRBJ1-2, with D uncertain. This CDR3 contains 13 residues. The V gene's germline CDR1 is LNHDA and CDR2 SQIVND (reference sequence). Trimming took off 1 base at V and 2 bases at J, with 5 bases between the two ends. The CDR3 DNA reads TGTGCCAGTAGTATAGGCGGGAACTATGGCTACACCTTC. Its protein is CASSIGGNYGYTF. The complete variable domain, with remaining parts taken from reference TRBV19 and TRBJ1-2, reads DGGITQSPKYLFRKEGQNVTLSCEQNLNHDAMYWYRQDPGQGLRLIYYSQIVNDFQKGDIAEGYSVSREKKESFPLTVTSAQKNPTAFYLCASSIGGNYGYTFGSGTRLTVV.

The V gene is TRBV2, the J gene TRBJ2-7; D is undetermined. There are 11 residues in the CDR3. CDR1 and CDR2 (germline): SNHLY, FYNNEI. V was cut by 6 bases and J by 2 bases, with 5 bases left in between. The DNA for the CDR3 is TGTGCCAGCAGACCAGCCTACGAGCAGTACTTC. This encodes CASRPAYEQYF.

The CDR3 DNA reads as TGCAGTGTATTAGGGGCAAAAGAGCAGTACTTC. Its translation is CSVLGAKEQYF. The rearrangement links TRBV20-1 to TRBJ2-7; possible D gene TRBD1, 5 bases. Germline lookup yields CDR1 DFQATT and CDR2 SNEGSKA (reference sequence). This CDR3 is built from 11 residues. V was shortened by 7 bases and J by 7 bases, with 14 bases between the two germline ends.

This chain joins TRBV5-1 and TRBJ2-2; weak D call: TRBD2 (5 bases). The V gene's germline CDR1 is SGHRS and CDR2 YFSETQ. V shed 0 bases and J shed 9 bases, with 9 bases lying between them. The CDR3 is 13 amino acids. The CDR3 sequence: CASSLERSWELFF. The CDR3 DNA is TGCGCCAGCAGCTTGGAGCGGAGTTGGGAGCTGTTTTTT.

This chain connects TRBV10-3 to TRBJ1-2; unclear D gene. Trimming removed 2 bases at V and 8 bases at J, with 12 bases between. In germline, CDR1 is ENHRY, CDR2 SYGVKD. This CDR3 spans 13 amino acids. CDR3: CAISESRFVGYTF. The CDR3 region has the DNA TGTGCCATCAGTGAGAGCCGGTTTGTGGGCTACACCTTC.

V gene TRBV7-2 combines with J gene TRBJ2-5, with 11 bases aligning to TRBD2. V dropped 1 base and J dropped 1; count of bases not matched to a gene: 2. CDR3 size: 16 residues. Germline CDR1 SGHTA, CDR2 FQGNSA. CDR3 nucleotides: TGTGCCAGCAGCTTAGGACTAGCGGGGACCCAAGAGACCCAGTACTTC. Encoded protein: CASSLGLAGTQETQYF.

The genes are TRBV5-6 and TRBJ1-2, with 9 bases identical to TRBD1. CDR3 length: 18 residues. After removal of 1 base from V and 4 bases from J, the junction contained 14 bases not matched to a gene. The germline CDR1 and CDR2 sequences are SGHDT and YYEEEE. CDR3 in amino acids: CASSLTRTGATVFYGYTF. The CDR3 nucleotides are TGTGCCAGCAGCTTGACCCGGACAGGGGCCACTGTATTCTATGGCTACACCTTC.

The chain links TRBV19 to TRBJ2-1; D may be TRBD1 (6 bases). Germline CDR1 reads LNHDA; CDR2 reads SQIVND (reference sequence). The CDR3 runs to 14 residues. The V end was cut by 3 bases, the J end by 10 bases, with 16 bases between. The CDR3 region has the DNA TGTGCCAGTAGTATTTTCTCAGGGGAGAAGGAGCAGTTCTTC. The encoded protein is CASSIFSGEKEQFF.

The chain employs TRBV11-3 and TRBJ2-7; D uncertain. V shed 2 bases and J shed 0 bases, with 11 bases lying between them. This CDR3 is 15 amino acids long. In germline, CDR1 is SGHNT, CDR2 YENEEA. As DNA, the CDR3 is TGTGCCAGCAGCTTAATTGCAGAGGCCTCCTACGAGCAGTACTTC. Its translation is CASSLIAEASYEQYF.

By share, this clone counts as medium-sized. The V call is TRBV5-6, the J call TRBJ1-1; maybe TRBD1 (5 bases). The CDR3 contains 14 residues. Germline loops: CDR1 SGHDT, CDR2 YYEEEE. Deletions cut 0 bases from V and 0 bases from J, with 6 bases between. The CDR3 nucleotides read TGTGCCAGCAGCTTGGGGGGCATGAACACTGAAGCTTTCTTT. Translating gives CASSLGGMNTEAFF. Based on the CDR3 plus reference TRBV5-6 and TRBJ1-1, the full variable domain is DAGVTQSPTHLIKTRGQQVTLRCSPKSGHDTVSWYQQALGQGPQFIFQYYEEEERQRGNFPDRFSGHQFPNYSSELNVNALLLGDSALYLCASSLGGMNTEAFFGQGTRLTVV.

The chain has TRBV19 and TRBJ1-1; 9 bases line up with TRBD1. J lost 4 bases, V lost 4 bases, and 7 bases had no gene match. Germline V gene sequence: CDR1 LNHDA, CDR2 SQIVND (reference sequence). The CDR3 has 15 residues. In DNA form, the CDR3 reads TGTGCCAGTAGTACCCAACAGGGGGCGCGCACTGAAGCTTTCTTT. Its translation is CASSTQQGARTEAFF. Full variable domain (rest looked up from reference TRBV19 and TRBJ1-1): DGGITQSPKYLFRKEGQNVTLSCEQNLNHDAMYWYRQDPGQGLRLIYYSQIVNDFQKGDIAEGYSVSREKKESFPLTVTSAQKNPTAFYLCASSTQQGARTEAFFGQGTRLTVV.

V is TRBV7-2 and J is TRBJ2-3, with D possibly TRBD1 on 6 matching bases. The CDR3 has 15 amino acids. Trimming stripped 1 base from V and 0 bases from J, with 8 bases between. In germline, CDR1 is SGHTA, CDR2 FQGNSA. The CDR3 DNA is TGTGCCAGCAGCTTAGTAGGGGGAAGCACAGATACGCAGTATTTT. This encodes CASSLVGGSTDTQYF.

This sequence joins TRBV19 and TRBJ1-1; D remains unclear. Germline lookup yields CDR1 LNHDA and CDR2 SQIVND (reference sequence). The ends were cut back, 3 bases at V and 0 bases at J, with 8 bases in the middle. CDR3 length: 14 amino acids. The CDR3 loop is CASSIGGMNTEAFF. CDR3 nucleotides: TGTGCCAGTAGTATTGGTGGCATGAACACTGAAGCTTTCTTT. Full variable domain (remainder filled in from reference TRBV19 and TRBJ1-1): DGGITQSPKYLFRKEGQNVTLSCEQNLNHDAMYWYRQDPGQGLRLIYYSQIVNDFQKGDIAEGYSVSREKKESFPLTVTSAQKNPTAFYLCASSIGGMNTEAFFGQGTRLTVV.

This rearrangement joins TRBV6-1 to TRBJ2-5; TRBD1 agrees at 10 bases. J was trimmed by 7 bases and V by 3 bases; bases with no gene match: 5. This CDR3 has 14 amino acids. Germline CDR1 and CDR2: MNHNS and SASEGT. The CDR3 coding sequence is TGTGCCAGCAGTGAGGGACAGGGGATGAGGACCCAGTACTTC. Protein product: CASSEGQGMRTQYF.

This rearrangement joins TRBV6-5 to TRBJ2-7; 9 bases agree with TRBD2. Germline values: CDR1 MNHEY, CDR2 SVGAGI. The CDR3 runs to 14 residues. Germline trimming cut 8 bases from V and 7 bases from J; bases unmatched to any gene: 12. The CDR3 loop reads CASRRRGGAEEQYF. DNA for the CDR3: TGTGCCAGCCGACGCCGCGGGGGGGCGGAGGAGCAGTACTTC.

The sample holds one count of this clone. CDR3 protein: CASSLGQGGNTEAFF. The CDR3 DNA is TGTGCCAGCAGTCTCGGACAGGGAGGGAACACTGAAGCTTTCTTT. The chain has TRBV27 and TRBJ1-1, with TRBD1 matching 8 bases. Germline V CDR1 and CDR2: MNHEY, SMNVEV (reference sequence). V shed 5 bases, J shed 1 base, and the junction held 6 bases outside the gene matches. The CDR3 spans 15 residues.

CDR3 bases: TGTGCCAGCAGCTTTAGGGACTTTCAAGAGACCCAGTACTTC. The encoded protein is CASSFRDFQETQYF. V and J are TRBV7-9 and TRBJ2-5; maybe TRBD2 (6 bases). Trimming cost V 3 bases and J 2 bases, with 10 bases left between them. This CDR3 has 14 residues. Germline V gene sequence: CDR1 SEHNR, CDR2 FQNEAQ (reference sequence).

This CDR3 is CASSDPDTQPTSLWETQYF. In DNA form, the CDR3 reads TGCGCCAGCAGTGATCCCGATACTCAACCGACTAGCTTGTGGGAGACCCAGTACTTC. V is TRBV10-1 and J is TRBJ2-5, with 7 nucleotides matching TRBD2. Trimming at V came to 3 bases and at J to 5 bases, leaving 21 bases not matched to a gene. The CDR3 covers 19 residues. CDR1 and CDR2 (germline): WNHNN, SYGVQD (reference sequence).

This clone was counted once. The V call is TRBV18, the J call TRBJ1-5, with TRBD1 matching 7 bases. CDR1 is KGHSH and CDR2 is LQKENI in the germline V gene. CDR3 length: 15 amino acids. The ends lost 3 bases at V and 7 bases at J; junction bases unmatched: 9. CDR3 amino acids: CASSPATGMLQPQHF. CDR3 bases: TGTGCCAGCTCACCCGCGACAGGGATGTTGCAGCCCCAGCATTTT. Full variable domain (outside the CDR3, taken from reference TRBV18 and TRBJ1-5): NAGVMQNPRHLVRRRGQEARLRCSPMKGHSHVYWYRQLPEEGLKFMVYLQKENIIDESGMPKERFSAEFPKEGPSILRIQQVVRGDSAAYFCASSPATGMLQPQHFGDGTRLSIL.

The rearrangement joins TRBV9 to TRBJ1-1; D may be TRBD1 (5 bases). Per the germline V gene, CDR1 is SGDLS and CDR2 is YYNGEE. The CDR3 extends over 16 amino acids. Trimming cost V 2 bases and J 4 bases, with 18 bases left between them. CDR3 amino acids: CASSVDSRGASTEAFF. CDR3 DNA: TGTGCCAGCAGCGTCGACTCACGTGGGGCGAGCACTGAAGCTTTCTTT. Full variable domain (missing parts from reference TRBV9 and TRBJ1-1): DSGVTQTPKHLITATGQRVTLRCSPRSGDLSVYWYQQSLDQGLQFLIQYYNGEERAKGNILERFSAQQFPDLHSELNLSSLELGDSALYFCASSVDSRGASTEAFFGQGTRLTVV.

This chain joins TRBV5-4 and TRBJ2-1, with 12 bases matching TRBD2. With 4 bases clipped from V and 6 bases from J, the junction kept 17 bases outside the gene matches. Germline V lookup: CDR1 SGHNT, CDR2 YYREEE (reference sequence). This CDR3 has 19 amino acids. CDR3 sequence: CASSILAGGPPGGGNEQFF. The CDR3 bases are TGTGCCAGCAGCATACTAGCGGGGGGTCCCCCCGGAGGGGGCAATGAGCAGTTCTTC.

A few counts support this clone. The chain couples TRBV5-1 to TRBJ1-5; unclear D gene. The ends were cut back, 5 bases at V and 5 bases at J, with 11 bases in the middle. Germline V gene lookup returns CDR1 SGHRS and CDR2 YFSETQ. The CDR3 spans 13 residues. The CDR3 is CASRFNADQPQHF. Written as DNA, the CDR3 is TGCGCCAGCAGGTTTAATGCGGATCAGCCCCAGCATTTT.

The V and J genes are TRBV7-9 and TRBJ1-1, with a weak D call TRBD1 (5 bases). The CDR3 contains 12 residues. Germline-derived CDR1 and CDR2 are SEHNR and FQNEAQ (reference sequence). Trimming took 6 bases from V and 6 from J, leaving 11 bases between them. The CDR3 loop reads CASSVSGAEAFF. CDR3 sequence (DNA): TGTGCCAGCAGTGTATCGGGGGCTGAAGCTTTCTTT.

This rearrangement joins TRBV10-3 to TRBJ2-2, with TRBD2 matching 12 bases. This CDR3 has 16 amino acids. Per germline, CDR1 ENHRY and CDR2 SYGVKD. V lost 6 bases to trimming and J lost 4 bases; unmatched junction nucleotides: 6. The CDR3, as DNA: TGTGCCATCAGCCCTAGCGGGAGGGCCATCACCGGGGAGCTGTTTTTT. It encodes CAISPSGRAITGELFF.